One sample yielded the 3 T cell receptor beta chains listed below, sequenced in a study of cytomegalovirus exposure and HLA in healthy donors. Primers: 60 Vbeta forward and 13 Jbeta reverse. Profiling relied on immunoSEQ multiplex PCR, and the TCRdb table lists in-frame clones only, not all of them. This sample's table has some 150,000 clones. The material sequenced was PBMCs. The receptor set was obtained from a man in his forties or fifties in good health and CMV-seronegative.

This chain joins TRBV6-4 and TRBJ2-2; 8 bases fit TRBD1. V lost 3 bases and J lost 7; bases outside the gene matches: 7. The CDR3 runs to 15 residues. Germline V lookup: CDR1 MRHNA, CDR2 SNTAGT. The CDR3 reads CASSETDTGGGELFF. CDR3 DNA: TGTGCCAGCAGTGAGACCGATACAGGGGGCGGGGAGCTGTTTTTT.

The chain is built from TRBV7-6 and TRBJ2-7, with 8 positions matching TRBD1. The CDR3 loop spans 14 amino acids. The trim removed 4 bases at V and 4 bases at J, leaving 6 bases unmatched. Germline lookup yields CDR1 SGHVS and CDR2 FNYEAQ. This CDR3 reads CASSSGQGRYEQYF. The DNA of the CDR3 is TGTGCCAGCAGCTCTGGACAGGGTCGTTACGAGCAGTACTTC. Complete variable domain (other parts from reference TRBV7-6 and TRBJ2-7): GAGVSQSPRYKVTKRGQDVALRCDPISGHVSLYWYRQALGQGPEFLTYFNYEAQQDKSGLPNDRFSAERPEGSISTLTIQRTEQRDSAMYRCASSSGQGRYEQYFGPGTRLTVT.

The chain uses TRBV2 and TRBJ2-5; 7 positions match TRBD1. The junction had 7 bases not matched to a gene; V was cut back by 6 bases and J by 0 bases. CDR1 SNHLY and CDR2 FYNNEI come from the germline V gene. The CDR3 consists of 15 residues. The CDR3 sequence is CASSLGQRYQETQYF. The CDR3 nucleotides read TGTGCCAGCAGCCTGGGACAGCGCTACCAAGAGACCCAGTACTTC.